This T cell receptor beta chain was obtained from a study of blood T cell repertoires in COVID-19 (dated by TCRdb to 2020 to 2022). Concerning the study at large: The collaborator samples originated in the United States, Italy and Spain and spanned the acute and convalescent phases of COVID-19. The material from the prospective study consisted of cDNA or gDNA derived from T cells, B-cell-depleted T cells, or PBMCs. Subjects who had been exposed to COVID-19, were actively infected with it, or had recovered from it provided the deeply sampled blood TCRbeta repertoires that made up the dataset. The repertoires were released in a freely available public database meant as a resource for research on the immune response to SARS-CoV-2. The samples were drawn from two sources: the first 160 participants of the ongoing ImmuneRACE study, and over 1,000 subjects contributed by 6 global collaborators. Sample metadata almost always included a de-identified subject ID, COVID-19 status, age in years and sex. Where available, HLA class I and class II types were obtained from metadata supplied by the sample provider rather than from assay-based typing. Summary of the overall study and its limitations: The quantity of clinical and demographic metadata differed by source and by participant and was supplied without curation.

Concerning this clone: This clone's antigen is unknown. No per-base quality is available; no much larger clone lies one base away.

The collaborating institutions used their own protocols to collect whole blood in K2EDTA tubes. For TCRbeta analysis, collaborators shipped samples as frozen whole blood, isolated PBMCs, or DNA extracted from either of those sample types. The immunoSEQ Assay, a bias-controlled multiplex PCR, was used to amplify TCRbeta CDR3 regions from genomic DNA. For the original study's pipeline: Within the assay, amplification of reference gene primers was used to estimate how many nucleated cells each sample contained. To quantify the absolute abundance of each unique TCRbeta CDR3 rearrangement, sequence reads were collapsed and filtered. For each sample, productive Simpson clonality was calculated as the square root of Simpson's diversity index across productive rearrangements. TCRdb took over this immuneACCESS table, retaining in-frame rearrangements with V and J assigned. Such tables are incomplete; in checked studies, under half of the missing clones stem from an unresolved V gene, and the remainder is unexplained. V, J and clone size are taken as reported in that table, and D and trimming were inferred from the DNA itself. The sample table records approximately 140,000 clones; 84% of these occur just once. The ten largest clones capture 2.2% of the sample.

From the germline V gene (reference sequence), CDR1 is MNHNY and CDR2 is SVGAGI. After removal of 0 bases from V and 6 bases from J, the junction retains 5 bases not matched to a gene. The CDR3 goes from the cysteine to the phenylalanine over 16 residues. CDR3 DNA is the only sequence kept; it has 48 bases, read in frame from the first base. The chain is encoded by TRBV6-6 joined to TRBJ2-1; 10 middle bases align to TRBD2. The TCR comes from a man in his sixties or seventies with acute or convalescent COVID-19. The sequenced sample was peripheral blood. The CDR3 loop reads CASSYSGSGGSNEQFF. The bases read TGTGCCAGCAGTTACTCGGGTAGCGGGGGGAGCAATGAGCAGTTCTTC.